This T cell receptor (beta chain) was sequenced during a study of Ad26.COV2.S vaccination and SARS-CoV-2 variants. The assay was immunoSEQ multiplex PCR, and TCRdb's table has in-frame clones only and misses some. The data show around 400,000 clones, about 93% seen once. Described treatment: about 20 received Ad26.COV2.S at low or high dose, single or two shots; a few received placebo; per-sample allocation not given. Sampling was performed 63 days after the first vaccine or placebo injection. In Boston, the donor was an adult between 18-55 years of age. The source material was peripheral blood, sampled in a trial of Ad26.COV2.S vaccine versus placebo. This sequence originates from a person between 18 and 65 years old who received the Ad26.COV2.S COVID-19 vaccine or a placebo.

In DNA form, the CDR3 reads TGCGCCAGCAGCCAAGGCGGACTAGACGAGCAGTACTTC. The encoded protein is CASSQGGLDEQYF. The gene calls are TRBV4-1 and TRBJ2-7, with 7 bases that match TRBD2. J lost 5 bases, V lost 1 base, and 2 bases had no gene match. The length of the CDR3 is 13 residues. Per the germline V gene, CDR1 is MGHRA and CDR2 is YSYEKL.